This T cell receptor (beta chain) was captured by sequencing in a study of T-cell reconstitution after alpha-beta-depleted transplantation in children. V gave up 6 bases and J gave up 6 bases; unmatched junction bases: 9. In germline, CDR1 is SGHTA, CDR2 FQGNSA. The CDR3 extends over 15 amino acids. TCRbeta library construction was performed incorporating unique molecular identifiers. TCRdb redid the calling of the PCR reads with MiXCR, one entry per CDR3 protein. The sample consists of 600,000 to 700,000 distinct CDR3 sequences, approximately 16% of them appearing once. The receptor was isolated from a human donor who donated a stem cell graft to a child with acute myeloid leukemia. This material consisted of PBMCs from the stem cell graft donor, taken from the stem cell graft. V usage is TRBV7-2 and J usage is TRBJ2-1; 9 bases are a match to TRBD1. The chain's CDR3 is CASSTTGGPGNEQFF. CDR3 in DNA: TGTGCCAGCAGTACCACAGGGGGCCCCGGCAATGAGCAGTTCTTC.